The 6 T cell receptor beta chains given below trace back to one sample, sequenced in a study of control samples from healthy donors and cancer patients. Clones were read by immunoSEQ multiplex PCR, and TCRdb kept only the in-frame ones, dropping some. Found here are about 31,000 clones, approximately 94% of them singletons; the top ten hold roughly 6.7%. The material sequenced was blood. The receptors shown here come from a man in his sixties in good health.

The chain carries TRBV6-5 and TRBJ1-1; weak D call: TRBD1 (5 bases). The V and J ends lost 6 bases and 8 bases respectively, with 13 bases between them. Germline V gives CDR1 MNHEY, CDR2 SVGAGI. The CDR3 has 12 amino acids. CDR3 loop: CASRGVSTEAFF. The CDR3 region has the DNA TGTGCCAGCAGGGGGGTCAGCACAGAAGCTTTCTTT.

The J gene is TRBJ1-2, the V gene TRBV19; TRBD1 agrees at 12 bases. V shed 7 bases, J shed 0 bases, and the junction held 3 bases outside the gene matches. Germline V CDR1 and CDR2: LNHDA, SQIVND (reference sequence). The length of the CDR3 is 15 residues. The DNA for the CDR3 is TGTGCCAGTAAGGGACAGGGGGCGGCTAACTATGGCTACACCTTC. It specifies CASKGQGAANYGYTF. Full variable domain (remainder filled in from reference TRBV19 and TRBJ1-2): DGGITQSPKYLFRKEGQNVTLSCEQNLNHDAMYWYRQDPGQGLRLIYYSQIVNDFQKGDIAEGYSVSREKKESFPLTVTSAQKNPTAFYLCASKGQGAANYGYTFGSGTRLTVV.

The rearrangement links TRBV4-1 to TRBJ2-3; 10 bases align to TRBD2. V was pared by 3 bases and J by 1 base, with 10 bases of the junction left unmatched. The CDR3 has 18 residues. Germline CDR1 reads MGHRA; CDR2 reads YSYEKL. The CDR3 sequence: CASSQRALAGVRTDTQYF. CDR3 nucleotides: TGCGCCAGCAGCCAGAGGGCCCTAGCGGGGGTTCGCACAGATACGCAGTATTTT.

V is TRBV19 and J is TRBJ1-2, with D tentatively TRBD1 (6 bases). The CDR3 sequence is 15 residues long. The germline V and J ends were trimmed by 0 bases and 3 bases, with 11 bases remaining between them. Germline V gene data show CDR1 as LNHDA and CDR2 as SQIVND (reference sequence). The CDR3 bases are TGTGCCAGTAGTATAGAAGCGGGGGCTCACTATGGCTACACCTTC. Its protein is CASSIEAGAHYGYTF.

This clone was observed a few times. The J gene is TRBJ1-5, the V gene TRBV7-8, with a weak D call TRBD1 (6 bases). Trimming took off 5 bases at V and 0 bases at J, with 14 bases between the two ends. The CDR3 has 16 amino acids. Germline CDR1 reads SGHVS; CDR2 reads FQNEAQ. This CDR3 reads CASSEQGGGSNQPQHF. CDR3 DNA: TGTGCCAGCAGCGAACAGGGTGGGGGTAGCAATCAGCCCCAGCATTTT.

The chain links TRBV7-9 to TRBJ1-6; D gene ambiguous. The length of the CDR3 is 12 residues. Trimming removed 1 base at V and 9 bases at J, with 4 bases between. Germline-derived CDR1 and CDR2 are SEHNR and FQNEAQ (reference sequence). CDR3 nucleotides: TGTGCCAGCAGCTTAGAGACTTCACCCCTCCACTTT. This sequence encodes CASSLETSPLHF.